The present T cell receptor (beta chain) was sequenced within a study of blood T cell repertoires in COVID-19. Study-level information: Some COVID-19 samples were acute and others convalescent; all came from the United States, Italy and Spain. In each case, the material was cDNA or gDNA derived from T cells, B-cell-depleted T cells, or PBMCs.

Per the original methods: Reference gene primers were amplified, and this amplification served to estimate nucleated cell counts. Using immunoSEQ multiplex PCR, the repertoire was profiled, and TCRdb retains in-frame clones only, with some absent. V and J calls and clone size follow that table, whereas D and trimming were derived from the DNA. Here the sample spans 85,000 to 110,000 clones, about nine tenths being singletons. The junction had 6 bases not matched to a gene; V was cut back by 7 bases and J by 1 base. The CDR3 totals 14 residues. Germline-derived CDR1 and CDR2 are SNHLY and FYNNEI. The rearrangement joins TRBV2 to TRBJ1-1; 7 positions agree with TRBD1. This sequence originates from a woman of 80 years or more in a cohort sampled during active COVID-19. Sequenced material: peripheral blood. CDR3 region: CASKSAGGNTEAFF. For the CDR3, the DNA is TGTGCCAGCAAGTCGGCAGGGGGGAACACTGAAGCTTTCTTT.